This paragraph covers one TCR beta chain sequence. This specimen belongs to a study of blood T cell repertoires in COVID-19. Assay: immunoSEQ multiplex PCR; the TCRdb copy retains only in-frame clones and omits some. Found here are a few hundred thousand clones, around 90% of them singletons; the top ten hold 3.5% to 4.5%. The CDR3 has 13 residues. The V end lost 6 bases, the J end lost 4 bases, and 12 bases lay between the germline ends. Germline values: CDR1 WNHNN, CDR2 SYGVQD (reference sequence). Sequenced: PBMCs or T cells enriched from blood (not recorded which). The chain employs TRBV10-1 and TRBJ1-1; D gene ambiguous. The TCR was taken from a woman under 30 with acute COVID-19. The CDR3 region has the DNA TGCGCCAGCAGGGGAGACACGGGCACTGAAGCTTTCTTT. Protein sequence: CASRGDTGTEAFF.